This is a list of T cell receptor beta chains from one sample in a study of Graves' ophthalmopathy and Graves' hyperthyroidism. TCRdb independently ran MiXCR on the multiplex PCR reads; one entry per CDR3 protein. This repertoire shows 340,000 or so distinct CDR3 sequences, 17% found once; its top ten account for around 12%. The sample consisted of peripheral blood. These receptors were obtained from an adult man with Graves' ophthalmopathy. Both conserved end residues are part of each CDR3.

v_gene	j_gene	CDR3aa
TRBV28	TRBJ2-7	CASSLPGQTSYEQYF
TRBV2	TRBJ1-5	CASSVIIGNQPQPF
TRBV24-1	TRBJ1-5	CATTEFPPRGPDPRNQPQHF
TRBV7-2	TRBJ2-7	CASSPPGLAVIEQYF
TRBV6-1	TRBJ1-3	CASSEGGVTGNTIYF
TRBV11-2	TRBJ2-2	CASSLEQGLSYSGELFF
TRBV6-2/TRBV6-3	TRBJ2-5	CASSWRGETQYF
TRBV3-1	TRBJ2-7	CASSPRQSYEQYF
TRBV7-9	TRBJ1-1	CASSLAFMGHTEAFF
TRBV6-2/TRBV6-3	TRBJ1-1	CASSRTGTAHNTEAFF
TRBV5-6	TRBJ2-7	CASSLDGGHDEQYF
TRBV6-1	TRBJ2-7	CASSKGAGIGEQYF
TRBV27	TRBJ1-5	CASSLRDRGDNQPQHF
TRBV15	TRBJ1-1	CATSNNRVRNTEAFF
TRBV6-4	TRBJ1-5	CASTPVTGITRNQPQHF
TRBV6-2/TRBV6-3	TRBJ1-2	CASSYLGNGYTF
TRBV7-7	TRBJ2-7	CASSPAESSYEQYF
TRBV19	TRBJ1-2	CASSVQGTNYGYTF
TRBV6-5	TRBJ1-2	CASSSNLRGYPGYTF
TRBV19	TRBJ1-2	CASNDGGIYGYTF
TRBV6-2/TRBV6-3	TRBJ2-7	CASSYSGLAGEQYF
TRBV6-5	TRBJ1-2	CASSYGSYMGNGGYTF
TRBV5-6	TRBJ2-5	CASSWGTSGGQETQYF
TRBV7-8	TRBJ2-3	CASSLIVSDTDTQYF
TRBV7-2	TRBJ2-2	CASSSGLGAGELFF
TRBV4-2	TRBJ2-7	CASSQAGLSPHF
TRBV20-1	TRBJ1-1	CSARDLDRGTEAFF
TRBV24-1	TRBJ1-6	CATQDRGVSPLHF
TRBV19	TRBJ2-2	CASSEDRVTGELFF
TRBV6-2/TRBV6-3	TRBJ2-7	CASGGAREQYF
TRBV6-1	TRBJ2-5	CASSETGRETQYF
TRBV19	TRBJ1-1	CASKRKIGAEAEAFF
TRBV12-3/TRBV12-4	TRBJ2-2	CASSLGLVHGELFF
TRBV24-1	TRBJ2-5	CATSGTGGFSETQYF
TRBV6-5	TRBJ1-2	CASSRGAGGYTF
TRBV11-2	TRBJ2-2	CASSYLTSAGELFF
TRBV5-6	TRBJ2-7	CASSPVGGLYDTQQYF
TRBV11-2	TRBJ1-2	CASSHAAGGFGYGYTF
TRBV11-2	TRBJ1-5	CASSVGSLQPQHF
TRBV19	TRBJ2-7	CASSCRHEQYF
TRBV10-3	TRBJ1-4	CAISPGRGQMNEKLFF
TRBV3-1	TRBJ1-1	CASSQVSQSKAFF
TRBV5-1	TRBJ2-5	CASSPTSVETQYF
TRBV6-2/TRBV6-3	TRBJ1-5	CATNGVDSNQPQHF
TRBV7-2	TRBJ1-2	CASSIMGARDGYTF